What follows describes a single T cell receptor (beta chain). The clone's antigen remains unknown. No base quality information exists; no much larger clone differs at one position. Other DNA sequences in the same sample also yield this CDR3. Whole blood was collected in K2EDTA tubes by collaborating institutions according to the institutions' own protocols. For TCRbeta analysis, collaborators shipped samples in one of three forms: frozen whole blood, isolated PBMCs, or DNA extracted from either of those sample types. This sample was taken from a study of blood T cell repertoires in COVID-19 (TCRdb year 2020). The study in broad terms: Collaborator samples came from the United States, Italy and Spain and covered acute and convalescent phases of COVID-19. The repertoires were released in a freely available public database meant as a resource for research on the immune response to SARS-CoV-2. Samples came from the ongoing ImmuneRACE study (first 160 participants) plus 1,254 subjects from 6 global collaborators. The material from the prospective study consisted of cDNA or gDNA derived from T cells, B-cell-depleted T cells, or PBMCs. Subjects who had been exposed to COVID-19, were actively infected with it, or had recovered from it provided the deeply sampled blood TCRbeta repertoires that made up the dataset. The sample metadata nearly always contained a de-identified subject ID, COVID-19 status, age in years and sex. Where available, HLA class I and class II types were obtained from metadata supplied by the sample provider rather than from assay-based typing. The full study reports these points: The quantity of clinical and demographic metadata differed by source and by participant and was supplied without curation.

Here V drops 5 bases and J drops 0 bases, and the junction holds 9 bases not matched to any gene. CDR1 is given as PRHDT and CDR2 as FYEKMQ, both from the germline V gene (reference sequence). Inclusive of the bounding cysteine and phenylalanine, the CDR3 is 16 residues long. The sequence is cut down to CDR3 DNA, 48 bases in frame from base 1. TCRbeta CDR3 regions were amplified from genomic DNA by means of the immunoSEQ Assay, a bias-controlled multiplex PCR. From the authors' description of their analysis: The number of nucleated cells in each sample was estimated by amplification of reference gene primers within the assay. To quantify the absolute abundance of each unique TCRbeta CDR3 rearrangement, sequence reads were collapsed and filtered. For each sample, productive Simpson clonality was calculated as the square root of Simpson's diversity index over productive rearrangements. Held by TCRdb, this immuneACCESS table contains in-frame sequences only and omits some clones. Under half of the omission traces to an unresolved V gene where checked; the cause of the rest is unknown. Clone size and the V and J calls come from that table; the DNA yielded D and trimming. The table for this sample lists some 210,000 clones; approximately 91% of them were counted only once. The ten largest clones add up to 4.8% of the sample.

This TCR came from a middle-aged woman with acute or convalescent COVID-19. The sequence links TRBV13 to TRBJ1-1, with 7 bases aligning to TRBD1. Sample: peripheral blood. For the CDR3, the sequence is CASSLRQGGMNTEAFF. The sequenced DNA is TGTGCCAGCAGCCTCAGACAGGGTGGAATGAACACTGAAGCTTTCTTT.